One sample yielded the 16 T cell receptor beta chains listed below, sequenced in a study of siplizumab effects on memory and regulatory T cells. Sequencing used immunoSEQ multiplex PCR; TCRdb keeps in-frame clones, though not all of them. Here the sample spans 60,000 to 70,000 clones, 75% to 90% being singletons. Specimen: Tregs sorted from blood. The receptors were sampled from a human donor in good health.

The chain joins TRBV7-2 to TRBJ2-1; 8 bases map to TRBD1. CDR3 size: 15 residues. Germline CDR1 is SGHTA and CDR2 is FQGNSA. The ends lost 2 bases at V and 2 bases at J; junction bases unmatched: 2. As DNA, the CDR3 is TGTGCCAGCAGCTTACGGACAGGGACCTACAATGAGCAGTTCTTC. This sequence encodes CASSLRTGTYNEQFF.

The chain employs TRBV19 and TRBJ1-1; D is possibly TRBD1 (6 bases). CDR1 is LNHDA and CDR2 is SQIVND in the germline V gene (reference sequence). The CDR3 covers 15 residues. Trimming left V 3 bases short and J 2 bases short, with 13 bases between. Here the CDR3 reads CASSIPGTYNTEAFF. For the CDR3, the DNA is TGTGCCAGTAGTATTCCCGGGACATACAACACTGAAGCTTTCTTT.

CDR3 sequence (DNA): TGTGCCAGCAGCCCTCAACGGGGCGCGGGCACAGATACGCAGTATTTT. Translation: CASSPQRGAGTDTQYF. V and J are TRBV7-3 and TRBJ2-3, with D possibly called TRBD1 or TRBD2 (5 bases each). Germline values: CDR1 SGHTA, CDR2 FQGTGA. CDR3 size: 16 residues. The V end was cut by 5 bases, the J end by 1 base, with 16 bases between.

CDR3 bases: TGTGCCTGGAGTGTCCAATCCACTAGCGGGGGCACAGATACGCAGTATTTT. Translating gives CAWSVQSTSGGTDTQYF. V usage is TRBV30 and J usage is TRBJ2-3; the match to TRBD2 covers 10 bases. CDR3 size: 17 residues. CDR1 is GTSNPN and CDR2 is SVGIG in the germline V gene (reference sequence). V trimming: 0 bases; J trimming: 1 base; junction bases outside the gene matches: 7.

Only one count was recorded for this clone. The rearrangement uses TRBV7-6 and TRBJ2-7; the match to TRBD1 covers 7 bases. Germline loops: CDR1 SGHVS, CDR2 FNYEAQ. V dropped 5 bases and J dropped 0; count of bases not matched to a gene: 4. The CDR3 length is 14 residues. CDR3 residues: CASSLGQASYEQYF. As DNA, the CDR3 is TGTGCCAGCAGCCTAGGACAGGCCTCCTACGAGCAGTACTTC.

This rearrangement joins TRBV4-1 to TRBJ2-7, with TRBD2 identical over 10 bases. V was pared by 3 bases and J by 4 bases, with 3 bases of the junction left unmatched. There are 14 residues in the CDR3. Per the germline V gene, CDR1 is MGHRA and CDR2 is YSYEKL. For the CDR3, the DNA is TGCGCCAGCAGCCATAGGACTAGCGGATACGAGCAGTACTTC. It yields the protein CASSHRTSGYEQYF.

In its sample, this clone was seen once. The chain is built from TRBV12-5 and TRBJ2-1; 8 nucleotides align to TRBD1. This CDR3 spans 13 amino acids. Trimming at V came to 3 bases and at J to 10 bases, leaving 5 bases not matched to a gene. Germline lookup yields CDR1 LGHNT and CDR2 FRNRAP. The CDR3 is CASGFTGDREQFF. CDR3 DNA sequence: TGTGCTAGTGGTTTCACAGGGGACAGGGAGCAGTTCTTC.

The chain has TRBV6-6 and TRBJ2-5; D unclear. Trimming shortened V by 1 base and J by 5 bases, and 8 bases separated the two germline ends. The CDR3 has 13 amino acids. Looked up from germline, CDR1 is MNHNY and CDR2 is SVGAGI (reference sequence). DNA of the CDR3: TGTGCCAGCAGTTACTTTCTCCTTGAGACCCAGTACTTC. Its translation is CASSYFLLETQYF.

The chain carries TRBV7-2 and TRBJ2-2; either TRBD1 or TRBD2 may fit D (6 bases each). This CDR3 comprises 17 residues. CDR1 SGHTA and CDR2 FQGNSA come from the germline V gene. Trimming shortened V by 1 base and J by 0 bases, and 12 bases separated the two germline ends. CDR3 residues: CASSLVGGNANTGELFF. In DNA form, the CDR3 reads TGTGCCAGCAGCTTAGTGGGGGGCAACGCGAACACCGGGGAGCTGTTTTTT. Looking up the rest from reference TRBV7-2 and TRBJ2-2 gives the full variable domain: GAGVSQSPSNKVTEKGKDVELRCDPISGHTALYWYRQSLGQGLEFLIYFQGNSAPDKSGLPSDRFSAERTGGSVSTLTIQRTQQEDSAVYLCASSLVGGNANTGELFFGEGSRLTVL.

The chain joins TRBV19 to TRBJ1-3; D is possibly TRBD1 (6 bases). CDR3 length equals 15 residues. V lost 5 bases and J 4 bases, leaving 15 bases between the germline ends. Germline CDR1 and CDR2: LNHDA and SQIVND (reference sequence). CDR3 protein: CASSLTGQSGNTIYF. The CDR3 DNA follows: TGTGCCAGTAGTCTGACAGGACAGAGCGGAAACACCATATATTTT.

CDR3 amino acids: CASSQDLRTSGREYEQYF. The CDR3 nucleotides are TGCGCCAGCAGCCAAGATCTTCGGACTAGCGGGAGGGAGTACGAGCAGTACTTC. V and J are TRBV4-3 and TRBJ2-7; 15 bases fit TRBD2. Germline lookup yields CDR1 LGHNA and CDR2 YSLEER. The CDR3 covers 18 residues. V shed 0 bases and J 4 bases; nucleotides not matched to a gene: 7.

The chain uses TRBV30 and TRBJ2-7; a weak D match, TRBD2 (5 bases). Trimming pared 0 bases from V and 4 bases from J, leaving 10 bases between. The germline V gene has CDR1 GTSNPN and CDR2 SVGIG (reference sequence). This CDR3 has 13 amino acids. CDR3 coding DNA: TGTGCCTGGAGTGTAGCGGTCCCGTACGAGCAGTACTTC. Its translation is CAWSVAVPYEQYF.

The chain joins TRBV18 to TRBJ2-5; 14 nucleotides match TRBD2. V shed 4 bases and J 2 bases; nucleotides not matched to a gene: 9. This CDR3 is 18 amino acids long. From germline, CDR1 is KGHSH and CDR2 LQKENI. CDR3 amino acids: CASSLGLAGGRRQETQYF. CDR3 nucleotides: TGTGCCAGCTCACTAGGACTAGCGGGAGGTCGGCGGCAAGAGACCCAGTACTTC.

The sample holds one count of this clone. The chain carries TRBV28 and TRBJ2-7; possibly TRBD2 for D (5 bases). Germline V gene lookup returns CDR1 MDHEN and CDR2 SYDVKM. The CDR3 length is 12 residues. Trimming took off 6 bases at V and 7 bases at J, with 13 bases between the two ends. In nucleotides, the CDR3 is TGTGCCAGCAGGCGCGGACTGAGGGAGCAGTACTTC. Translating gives CASRRGLREQYF. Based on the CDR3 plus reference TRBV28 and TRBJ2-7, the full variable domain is DVKVTQSSRYLVKRTGEKVFLECVQDMDHENMFWYRQDPGLGLRLIYFSYDVKMKEKGDIPEGYSVSREKKERFSLILESASTNQTSMYLCASRRGLREQYFGPGTRLTVT.

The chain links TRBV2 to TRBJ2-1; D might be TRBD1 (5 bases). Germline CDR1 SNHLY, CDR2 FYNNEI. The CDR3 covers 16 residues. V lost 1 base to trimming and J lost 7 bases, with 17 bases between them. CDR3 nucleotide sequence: TGTGCCAGCAGTGAAGGGGTGGGGCTACTGGGGAATGAGCAGTTCTTC. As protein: CASSEGVGLLGNEQFF.

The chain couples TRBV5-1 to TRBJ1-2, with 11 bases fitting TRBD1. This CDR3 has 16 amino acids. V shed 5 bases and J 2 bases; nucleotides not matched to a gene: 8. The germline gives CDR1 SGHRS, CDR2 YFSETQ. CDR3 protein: CASRFGQGANNYGYTF. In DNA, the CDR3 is TGCGCCAGCAGGTTCGGACAGGGGGCTAACAACTATGGCTACACCTTC.